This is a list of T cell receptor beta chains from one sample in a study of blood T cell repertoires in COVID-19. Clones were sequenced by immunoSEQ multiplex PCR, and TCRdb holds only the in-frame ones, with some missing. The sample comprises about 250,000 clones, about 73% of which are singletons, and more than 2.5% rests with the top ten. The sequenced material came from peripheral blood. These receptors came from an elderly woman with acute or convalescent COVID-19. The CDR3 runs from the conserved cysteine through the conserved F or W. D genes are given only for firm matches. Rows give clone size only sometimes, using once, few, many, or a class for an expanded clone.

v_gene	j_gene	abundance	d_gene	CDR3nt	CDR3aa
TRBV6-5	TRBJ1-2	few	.	TGTGCCAGCACCCCGACAGAGACTGGCTACACCTTC	CASTPTETGYTF
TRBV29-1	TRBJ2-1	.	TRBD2	TGCAGCGTTGACGTTTTGGGGAAAGCGGGGAGCTCCTACAATGAGCAGTTCTTC	CSVDVLGKAGSSYNEQFF
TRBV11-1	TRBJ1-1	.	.	TGTGCCAGCAGCTTCCAGGCGAACACTGAAGCTTTCTTT	CASSFQANTEAFF
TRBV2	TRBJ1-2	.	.	TGTGCCAGCAGATGGGGGGGAACACAGGGAGATAATGGCTACACCTTC	CASRWGGTQGDNGYTF
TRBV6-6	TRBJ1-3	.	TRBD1	TGTGCCAGCAGTCGGACAGGGGAAAGGACTGGAAACACCATATATTTT	CASSRTGERTGNTIYF
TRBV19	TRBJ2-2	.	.	TGTGCCACTACGAGGGGAGGCGGGGAGCTGTTTTTT	CATTRGGGELFF
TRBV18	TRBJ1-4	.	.	TGTGCCAGCTCACCTCGACAGGCGCAGGGTGAAAAACTGTTTTTT	CASSPRQAQGEKLFF
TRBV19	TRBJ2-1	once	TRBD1	TGTGCCAGTAGTATAACCGGGACAGGGGGCAATGAGCAGTTCTTC	CASSITGTGGNEQFF
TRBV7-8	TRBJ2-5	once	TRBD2	TGTGCCAGCAGCTTAGTAGCGGGGGGGCGTGAGACCCAGTACTTC	CASSLVAGGRETQYF
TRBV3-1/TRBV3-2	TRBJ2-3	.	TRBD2	TGTGCCAGCAGCCGAATTAGCGGGGGGACGGATACGCAGTATTTT	CASSRISGGTDTQYF
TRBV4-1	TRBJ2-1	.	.	TGCGCCAGCAGCCCGATAGCGGCGGTCTCCTACAATGAGCAGTTCTTC	CASSPIAAVSYNEQFF
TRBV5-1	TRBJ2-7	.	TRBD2	TGCGCCAGCAGCTCTGAGCGGGGAAGCTCCTACGAGCAGTACTTC	CASSSERGSSYEQYF
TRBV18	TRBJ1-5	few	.	TGTGCCAGCTCATCGGACACCCCGAATCAGCCCCAGCATTTT	CASSSDTPNQPQHF
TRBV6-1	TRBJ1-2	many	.	TGTGCCAGCAGTGAACTAAACGGGGGGAGCTACACCTTC	CASSELNGGSYTF
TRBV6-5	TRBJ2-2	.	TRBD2	TGTGCCAGCAGTTACCAGGGACTAGTTAACACCGGGGAGCTGTTTTTT	CASSYQGLVNTGELFF
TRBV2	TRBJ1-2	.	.	TGTGCCAGCACTGGCTTCGGGGTTCCTTCAAATGGCTACACCTTC	CASTGFGVPSNGYTF
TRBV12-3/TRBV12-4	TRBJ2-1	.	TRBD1	TGTGCCAGCAGGGACAGGGGGCTCTATGAGCAGTTCTTC	CASRDRGLYEQFF
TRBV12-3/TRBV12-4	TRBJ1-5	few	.	TGTGCCAGCAGCAGGATTAGCAATCAGCCCCAGCATTTT	CASSRISNQPQHF
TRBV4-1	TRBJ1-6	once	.	TGCGCCAGCAGCCAAGTGGTCACCTGGGGGCGATATAATTCACCCCTCCACTTT	CASSQVVTWGRYNSPLHF
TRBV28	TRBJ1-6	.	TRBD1	TGTGCCAGCAGTTCACCGGGACAGAAGAATTCACCCCTCCACTTT	CASSSPGQKNSPLHF
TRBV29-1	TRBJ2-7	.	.	TGCAGCGTTCGAGCGGCGGGGTCCTACGAGCAGTACTTC	CSVRAAGSYEQYF
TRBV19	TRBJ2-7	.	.	TGTGCCAGTAGTATACAGGGATCGAGCTCCTACGAGCAGTACTTC	CASSIQGSSSYEQYF
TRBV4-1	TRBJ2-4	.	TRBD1	TGCGCCAGCAGCCTACAGACAGGGGGCAACCTTAGGAACATTCAGTACTTC	CASSLQTGGNLRNIQYF
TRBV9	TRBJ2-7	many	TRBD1	TGTGCCAGCAGCCTCCGACAGGGGCAGGACGAGCAGTACTTC	CASSLRQGQDEQYF
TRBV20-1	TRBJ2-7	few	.	TGCAGTGCTAGTGGGTGGCGGGGATCGGCGGGTGAGCAGTACTTC	CSASGWRGSAGEQYF
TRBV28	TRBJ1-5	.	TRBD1	TGTGCCAGCAGTTTATTAAAACAGGGGGGCAATCAGCCCCAGCATTTT	CASSLLKQGGNQPQHF
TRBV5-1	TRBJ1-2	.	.	TGCGCCAGCAGCTTGGCCGAGGGAAGGGTAGGCTACACCTTC	CASSLAEGRVGYTF
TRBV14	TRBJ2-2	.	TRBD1	TGTGCCAGCAGCCCCCCGACAGGGGTGAACACCGGGGAGCTGTTTTTT	CASSPPTGVNTGELFF
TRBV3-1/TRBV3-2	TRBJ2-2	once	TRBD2	TGTGCCAGCAGCCGGTCCTTTTTCTCCGGGACTAGTCCCGGGGAGCTGTTTTTT	CASSRSFFSGTSPGELFF
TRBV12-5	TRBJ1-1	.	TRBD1	TGTGCTAGTGGTTTGACGGGACAGGGGACTGAAGCTTTCTTT	CASGLTGQGTEAFF
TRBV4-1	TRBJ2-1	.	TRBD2	TGCGCCAGCAGCCAAGATTTCGGACTAGCGGGAAGCTCCTACAATGAGCAGTTCTTC	CASSQDFGLAGSSYNEQFF
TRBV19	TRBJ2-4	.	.	TGTGCCAGTAGTTCCCAGGGTGCCAAAAACATTCAGTACTTC	CASSSQGAKNIQYF
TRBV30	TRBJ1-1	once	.	TGTGCCTGGAGTAGCCAGGGGAACACTGAAGCTTTCTTT	CAWSSQGNTEAFF
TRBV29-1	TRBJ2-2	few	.	TGCAGCGTTAGCGAGCCCGGGGAGCTGTTTTTT	CSVSEPGELFF
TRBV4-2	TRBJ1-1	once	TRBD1	TGTGCCAGCAGCCAAGTATCGGGACAGGGGGACACTGAAGCTTTCTTT	CASSQVSGQGDTEAFF
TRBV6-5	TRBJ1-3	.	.	TGTGCCAGCAGCGTACAGGCGCTCTCTGGAAACACCATATATTTT	CASSVQALSGNTIYF
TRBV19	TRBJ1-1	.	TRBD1	TGTGCCAGTATCGACAGGGGGCGCGGTGAAGCTTTCTTT	CASIDRGRGEAFF
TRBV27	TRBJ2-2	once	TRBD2	TGTGCCAGCAGCGGGACTAGCGGGCCCGGGGAGCTGTTTTTT	CASSGTSGPGELFF
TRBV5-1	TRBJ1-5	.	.	TGCGCCAGCAGCCCGGGGGAGGGGGGAGGCAATCAGCCCCAGCATTTT	CASSPGEGGGNQPQHF
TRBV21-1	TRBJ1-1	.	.	TGTGCCAGCAGCAAAGGAAGAAACCGGGACAGGGTCACCTTAGGGTCATCCATGAACACTGAAGCTTTCTTT	CASSKGRNRDRVTLGSSMNTEAFF
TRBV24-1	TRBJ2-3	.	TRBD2	TGTGCCACCAGTGCGGGGGGGTATACGCAGTATTTT	CATSAGGYTQYF
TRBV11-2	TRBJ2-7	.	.	TGTGCCAGCAGCTTCGCGGGACGCTTGATGATCGAGCAGTACTTC	CASSFAGRLMIEQYF
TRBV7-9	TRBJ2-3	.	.	TGTGCCAGCAGCTTAGTTCTTACCAACAGGTTTATGAATACGCAGTATTTT	CASSLVLTNRFMNTQYF
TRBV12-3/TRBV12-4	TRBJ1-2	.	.	TGTGCCAGCAGTTTAAGGGGGGGCTACACCTTC	CASSLRGGYTF
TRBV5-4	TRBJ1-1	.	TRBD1	TGTGCCAGCAGCGCCCCGGGACAGGGGGGGACTGAAGCTTTCTTT	CASSAPGQGGTEAFF
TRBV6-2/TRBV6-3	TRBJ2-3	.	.	TGTGCCAGCAGCCTACTCACGGCAGATACGCAGTATTTT	CASSLLTADTQYF
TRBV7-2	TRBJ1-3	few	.	TGTGCCAGCAGCTCCCCCCGGGGGAGGGGAAACACCATATATTTT	CASSSPRGRGNTIYF
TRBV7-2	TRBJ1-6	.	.	TGTGCCAGCAGCTCGGGGGGGAAGAATTCACCCCTCCACTTT	CASSSGGKNSPLHF
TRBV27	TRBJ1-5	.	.	TGTGCCAGCAGTTCTCAGGGGAACGGCAATCAGCCCCAGCATTTT	CASSSQGNGNQPQHF
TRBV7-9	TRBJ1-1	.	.	TGTGCCAGCAGCCTATATGGGAGACACCTACTAATGAACACTGAAGCTTTCTTT	CASSLYGRHLLMNTEAFF